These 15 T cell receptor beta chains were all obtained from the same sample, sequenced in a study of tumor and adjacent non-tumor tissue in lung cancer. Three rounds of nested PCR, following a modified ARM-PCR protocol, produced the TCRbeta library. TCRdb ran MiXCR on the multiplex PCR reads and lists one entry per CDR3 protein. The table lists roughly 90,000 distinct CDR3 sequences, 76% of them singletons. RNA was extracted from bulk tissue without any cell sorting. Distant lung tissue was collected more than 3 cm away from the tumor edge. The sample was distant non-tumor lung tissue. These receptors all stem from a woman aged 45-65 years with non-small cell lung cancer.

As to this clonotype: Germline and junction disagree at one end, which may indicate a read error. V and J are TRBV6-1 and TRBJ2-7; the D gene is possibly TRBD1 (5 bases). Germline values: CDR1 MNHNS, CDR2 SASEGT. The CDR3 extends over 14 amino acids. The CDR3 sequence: CASSMDIFFYEQYF. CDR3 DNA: TGTGCCAGCAGCATGGACATATTCTTCTACGAGCAATACTTC.

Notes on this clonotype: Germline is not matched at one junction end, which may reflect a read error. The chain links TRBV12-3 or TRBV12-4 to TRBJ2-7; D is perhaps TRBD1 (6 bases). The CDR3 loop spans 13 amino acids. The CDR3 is CVSSPPGVYEQYF. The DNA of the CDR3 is TGTGTCAGCAGTCCCCCAGGGGTTTACGAGCAGTACTTC.

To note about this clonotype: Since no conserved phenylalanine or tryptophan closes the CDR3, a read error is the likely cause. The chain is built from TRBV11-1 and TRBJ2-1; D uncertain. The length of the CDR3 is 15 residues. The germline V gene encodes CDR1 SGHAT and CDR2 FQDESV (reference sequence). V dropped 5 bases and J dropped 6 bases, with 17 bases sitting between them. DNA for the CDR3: TGTGCCAGCAGCCCGACTCCATCGACGGGCAATGAGCAGTTCATC. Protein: CASSPTPSTGNEQFI.

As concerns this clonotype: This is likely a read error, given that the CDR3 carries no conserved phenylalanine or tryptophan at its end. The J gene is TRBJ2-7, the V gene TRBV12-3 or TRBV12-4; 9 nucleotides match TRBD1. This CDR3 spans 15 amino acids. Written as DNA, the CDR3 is TGTGCCAACAGTGGAGAACAGGGGGCAATCTACGAGCAGTACTCC. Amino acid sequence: CANSGEQGAIYEQYS.

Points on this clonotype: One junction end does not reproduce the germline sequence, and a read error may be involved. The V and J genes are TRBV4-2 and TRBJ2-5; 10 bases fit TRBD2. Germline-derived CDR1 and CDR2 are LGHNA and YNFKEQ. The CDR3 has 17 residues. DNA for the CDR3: TGTGCCAGCAGCCAGGTACCTAGCGGGAGTGTAGGAGAGGCCCAGTACTTC. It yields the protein CASSQVPSGSVGEAQYF.

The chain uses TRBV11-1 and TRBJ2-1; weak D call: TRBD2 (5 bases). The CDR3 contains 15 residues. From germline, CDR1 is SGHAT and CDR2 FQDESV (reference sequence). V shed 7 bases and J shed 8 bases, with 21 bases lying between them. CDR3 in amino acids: CASNPTPSTDYEQFF. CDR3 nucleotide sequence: TGTGCCAGCAACCCGACTCCTTCGACGGACTATGAGCAGTTCTTC.

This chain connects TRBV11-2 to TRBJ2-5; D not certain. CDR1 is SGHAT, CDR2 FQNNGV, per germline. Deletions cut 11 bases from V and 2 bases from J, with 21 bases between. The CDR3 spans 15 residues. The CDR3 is CADIPGPTSQETQYF. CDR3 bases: TGTGCCGACATCCCCGGGCCCACCTCACAAGAGACCCAGTACTTC. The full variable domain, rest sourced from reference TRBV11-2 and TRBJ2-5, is EAGVAQSPRYKIIEKRQSVAFWCNPISGHATLYWYQQILGQGPKLLIQFQNNGVVDDSQLPKDRFSAERLKGVDSTLKIQPAKLEDSAVYLCADIPGPTSQETQYFGPGTRLLVL.

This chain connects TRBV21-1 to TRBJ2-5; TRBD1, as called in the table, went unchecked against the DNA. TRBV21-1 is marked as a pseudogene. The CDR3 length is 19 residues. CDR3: CASSKGDSDRVPQQETQYF. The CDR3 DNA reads TGTGCCAGCAGCAAAGGGGACTCCGACAGGGTCCCCCAACAAGAGACCCAGTACTTC.

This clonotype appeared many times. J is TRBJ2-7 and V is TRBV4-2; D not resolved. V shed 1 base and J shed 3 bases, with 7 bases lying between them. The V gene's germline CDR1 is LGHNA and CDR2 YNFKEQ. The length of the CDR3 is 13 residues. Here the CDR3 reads CASSQGRDYEQYF. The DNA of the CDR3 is TGTGCCAGCAGCCAAGGACGTGACTACGAGCAGTACTTC.

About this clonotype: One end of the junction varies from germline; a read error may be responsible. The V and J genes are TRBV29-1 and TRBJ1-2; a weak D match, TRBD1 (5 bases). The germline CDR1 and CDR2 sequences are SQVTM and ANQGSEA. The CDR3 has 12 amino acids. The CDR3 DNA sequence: TGCAGCGTTGGCCAGGGCAACTATTGCTACACCTTC. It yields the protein CSVGQGNYCYTF.

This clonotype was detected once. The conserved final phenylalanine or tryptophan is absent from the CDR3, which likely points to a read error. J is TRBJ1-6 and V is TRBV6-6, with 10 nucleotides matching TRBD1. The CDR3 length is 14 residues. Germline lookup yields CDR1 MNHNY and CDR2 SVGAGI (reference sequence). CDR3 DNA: TGTGCTAGCAGTCAGGGACAGGGGTTTTCACCCCTCCACTCT. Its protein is CASSQGQGFSPLHS.

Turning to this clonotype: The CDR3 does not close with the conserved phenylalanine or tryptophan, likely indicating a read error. The CDR3 sequence: CAINEWVVEGYTL. For the CDR3, the DNA is TGTGCCATCAATGAATGGGTCGTGGAGGGCTACACCTTA. J is TRBJ1-2 and V is TRBV10-3; D not resolved. Germline V gene sequence: CDR1 ENHRY, CDR2 SYGVKD. The CDR3 has 13 residues. Deletions cut 7 bases from V and 8 bases from J, with 17 bases between.

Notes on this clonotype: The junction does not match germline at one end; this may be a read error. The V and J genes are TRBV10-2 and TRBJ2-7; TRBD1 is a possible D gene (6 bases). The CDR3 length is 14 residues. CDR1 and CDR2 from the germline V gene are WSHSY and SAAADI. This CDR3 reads CACSDRWGYYEQYF. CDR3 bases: TGCGCCTGCAGTGACAGGTGGGGTTACTACGAGCAGTACTTC.

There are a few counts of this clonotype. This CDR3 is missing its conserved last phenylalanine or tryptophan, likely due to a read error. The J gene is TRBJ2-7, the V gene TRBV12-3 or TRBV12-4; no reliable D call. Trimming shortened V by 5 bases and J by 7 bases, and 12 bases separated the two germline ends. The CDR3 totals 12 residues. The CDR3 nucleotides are TGTGCCAGCAGTATACCGCTCGGAGAGCAGTACATC. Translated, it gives CASSIPLGEQYI.

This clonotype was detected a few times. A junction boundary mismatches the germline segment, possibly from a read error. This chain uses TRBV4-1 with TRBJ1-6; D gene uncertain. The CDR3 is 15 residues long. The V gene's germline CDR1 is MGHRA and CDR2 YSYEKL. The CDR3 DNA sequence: TGCGCTAGCAACCATCCGGAGGGTAATAATTCACCCCTCCACTTT. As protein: CASNHPEGNNSPLHF.